The present T cell receptor (beta chain) was sequenced within a study of blood T cell repertoires in COVID-19 (TCRdb year 2020). Describing the broader study: Collaborator samples came from the United States, Italy and Spain and covered acute and convalescent phases of COVID-19. The prospective study material was composed of cDNA or gDNA derived from T cells, B-cell-depleted T cells, or PBMCs. Deeply sampled blood TCRbeta repertoires from subjects exposed to, actively infected with, or recovered from COVID-19 were included in the dataset. The repertoires were released in a freely available public database meant as a resource for research on the immune response to SARS-CoV-2. Samples came from the ongoing ImmuneRACE study (first 160 participants) plus 1,254 subjects from 6 global collaborators. Sample metadata almost always included a de-identified subject ID, COVID-19 status, age in years and sex. Where available, HLA class I and class II types were obtained from metadata supplied by the sample provider rather than from assay-based typing. Study-level results and caveats: Clinical and demographic metadata were provided uncurated, with the amount varying by source and participant.

The immunoSEQ Assay, a bias-controlled multiplex PCR, was used to amplify TCRbeta CDR3 regions from genomic DNA. In the authors' own workflow: Nucleated cell counts per sample were estimated from amplification of reference gene primers within the assay. To quantify the absolute abundance of each unique TCRbeta CDR3 rearrangement, sequence reads were collapsed and filtered. For each sample, productive Simpson clonality was calculated as the square root of Simpson's diversity index across productive rearrangements. TCRdb holds this immuneACCESS table with in-frame rearrangements only. Some clones are missing; in checked studies, unresolved V genes explain under half, and the rest has no known cause. Clonal size and the V and J genes are those of that table, whereas D and trimming came from the DNA. The table for this sample lists 35,000 to 50,000 clones; approximately 91% of them were counted only once. The top ten hold just under 2.5% of the sample.

Collaborating institutions collected whole blood in K2EDTA tubes following their own protocols. For TCRbeta analysis, collaborators shipped samples in one of three forms: frozen whole blood, isolated PBMCs, or DNA extracted from either of those sample types. Concerning this clone: Which antigen it targets is not known. Sequence at one end of the junction differs from germline and may be a read error.

The germline V gene (reference sequence) sets CDR1 to LNHDA and CDR2 to SQIVND. Including the terminal cysteine and phenylalanine, the CDR3 comprises 16 residues. Solely the CDR3 DNA is kept, with 48 bases framed from the first base. The receptor was derived from a human donor in a cohort sampled during active COVID-19. The sample was peripheral blood. The chain couples TRBV19 to TRBJ1-2; a tentative D call is TRBD1 (6 bases match). The CDR3 loop reads CASSTTRQVTKYGYTF. The nucleotide sequence reads as follows: TGTGCCAGTAGTACTACGAGACAGGTTACTAAATATGGCTACACCTTC.